A selection of T cell receptor beta chains follows, all from one sample in a study of T cell responses to AZD1222 COVID-19 vaccine. The data were produced by immunoSEQ multiplex PCR, yet TCRdb's version contains in-frame clones alone and is incomplete. This table has 100,000 to 150,000 clones, approximately 86% appearing once. The material sequenced was peripheral blood, taken on day 0 of AZD1222 vaccination. These TCRs come from an adult in good health. Both conserved end residues are part of each CDR3. Each record gives: V gene, J gene, D gene, clone size, CDR3 DNA, CDR3 protein. A D gene is named only where the DNA matches it firmly. Rows may omit the clone size; those that give it use once, few, many or a size class.

TRBV5-6	TRBJ1-5	.	.	TGTGCCAGCAGCTTGTGGGGAGACCCAACACGCAATCAGCCCCAGCATTTT	CASSLWGDPTRNQPQHF
TRBV28	TRBJ2-7	TRBD1	.	TGTGCCAGCAGTTTGTCGGGACAGGGGCTCGAGCAGTACTTC	CASSLSGQGLEQYF
TRBV7-2	TRBJ1-1	.	few	TGTGCCAGCAGCTTCGGACCGACCACTGAAGCTTTCTTT	CASSFGPTTEAFF
TRBV7-2	TRBJ1-1	.	.	TGTGCCAGCAGCTGGGGTGGGGGGAGGACTGAAGCTTTCTTT	CASSWGGGRTEAFF
TRBV7-9	TRBJ2-7	.	.	TGTGCCAGCAGCTTGGGTGCCGAGCAGTACTTC	CASSLGAEQYF
TRBV9	TRBJ1-1	TRBD1	once	TGTGCCAGCAGCCCACCACCCCAACGACAGGGTTTCACTGAAGCTTTCTTT	CASSPPPQRQGFTEAFF
TRBV7-9	TRBJ1-4	.	.	TGTGCCAGCAGCGTTCGGCTAAATGAAAAACTGTTTTTT	CASSVRLNEKLFF
TRBV19	TRBJ1-2	.	.	TGTGCCAGTAGTCTAGCACAGGTGGGCTATGGCTACACCTTC	CASSLAQVGYGYTF
TRBV19	TRBJ1-1	.	.	TGTGCCAGTAGTTGGGGGGCCGACACTGAAGCTTTCTTT	CASSWGADTEAFF
TRBV12-3/TRBV12-4	TRBJ2-2	.	.	TGTGCCAGCACCCCGGTGACCGGGGAGCTGTTTTTT	CASTPVTGELFF
TRBV7-8	TRBJ2-3	TRBD1	.	TGTGCCAGCAGCCACCGACAGGGGGCGCATGAAGATACGCAGTATTTT	CASSHRQGAHEDTQYF
TRBV18	TRBJ2-2	TRBD2	.	TGTGCCAGCTCACCTGTACTAGCGGAGAACACCGGGGAGCTGTTTTTT	CASSPVLAENTGELFF
TRBV30	TRBJ1-3	.	.	TGTGCCTGGAGTAAAGCAGGGAGGTCTGGAAACACCATATATTTT	CAWSKAGRSGNTIYF
TRBV18	TRBJ2-1	.	.	TGTGCCAGCTCAACCGTCAACAGGGAGGGGTACAATGAGCAGTTCTTC	CASSTVNREGYNEQFF
TRBV3-1/TRBV3-2	TRBJ1-5	TRBD1	.	TGTGCCAGCAGCACAGGGGCGGAGCAGCCCCAGCATTTT	CASSTGAEQPQHF
TRBV11-1	TRBJ2-5	.	.	TGTGCCAGCAGCTTGATCAGGGGACAAGAGACCCAGTACTTC	CASSLIRGQETQYF
TRBV6-2/TRBV6-3	TRBJ1-1	TRBD1	.	TGTGCCAGCAGCGGACGACAACAGGGGTTTGAAGCTTTCTTT	CASSGRQQGFEAFF
TRBV11-1	TRBJ2-2	.	few	TGTGCCAGCAGCTCCAGAGTGAACACCGGGGAGCTGTTTTTT	CASSSRVNTGELFF
TRBV12-3/TRBV12-4	TRBJ1-1	.	.	TGTGCCAGCAGGCAAGGGACAAACACTGAAGCTTTCTTT	CASRQGTNTEAFF
TRBV19	TRBJ2-7	.	once	TGTGCCAGTGGGGGGCAGGGCTCCTACGAGCAGTACTTC	CASGGQGSYEQYF
TRBV9	TRBJ2-7	TRBD2	.	TGTGCCAGCAGCCTAGAGTGGACTAGCGGATACGAGCAGTACTTC	CASSLEWTSGYEQYF
TRBV11-2	TRBJ1-6	TRBD1	.	TGTGCCAGCAGATCTAGGACAGGCCATAATTCACCCCTCCACTTT	CASRSRTGHNSPLHF
TRBV15	TRBJ1-3	.	.	TGTGCCACCAGCAGATCAAACGGGATCGGCGGAAACACCATATATTTT	CATSRSNGIGGNTIYF
TRBV7-9	TRBJ1-6	.	.	TGTGCCAGCAGCCTAAAACTGGACTCACCCCTCCACTTT	CASSLKLDSPLHF
TRBV5-1	TRBJ1-2	.	.	TGCGCCAGCAGCTTGAGGGCAGCGGCTGGGACTAACTATGGCTACACCTTC	CASSLRAAAGTNYGYTF
TRBV28	TRBJ1-2	.	few	TGTGCCAGCAGTTCCGACATGCTTGGGGTCTATGGCTACACCTTC	CASSSDMLGVYGYTF
TRBV9	TRBJ1-1	.	.	TGTGCCAGCAGCGCCGGAGACGGTGCGAACACTGAAGCTTTCTTT	CASSAGDGANTEAFF
TRBV5-1	TRBJ2-5	TRBD2	once	TGCGCCAGCAGCTTGCAGGGAGGGGCAGAGACCCAGTACTTC	CASSLQGGAETQYF
TRBV27	TRBJ2-7	TRBD1	.	TGTGCCAGCAGTCCCCAAGAGACAGGGACCTACGAGCAGTACTTC	CASSPQETGTYEQYF
TRBV19	TRBJ2-2	.	.	TGTGCCAGTAGTATAGACACCGCGAACACCGGGGAGCTGTTTTTT	CASSIDTANTGELFF
TRBV6-5	TRBJ1-1	.	few	TGTGCCAGCAAGAGGGTCGAGGCTTTCTTT	CASKRVEAFF
TRBV6-1	TRBJ1-1	.	.	TGTGCCAGCAGTGAACTCTCGGGGACCACTGAAGCTTTCTTT	CASSELSGTTEAFF
TRBV5-1	TRBJ2-5	.	.	TGCGCCAGCAACGTACAAGCGACCACGTCCCGGGAGACCCAGTACTTC	CASNVQATTSRETQYF
TRBV28	TRBJ1-4	TRBD1	.	TGTGCCAGCTGCAACGGACAGGGTAGTGAAAAACTGTTTTTT	CASCNGQGSEKLFF
TRBV18	TRBJ1-1	.	.	TGTGCCAGCTCTCCAGGGAGGGAACGTAGGAACACTGAAGCTTTCTTT	CASSPGRERRNTEAFF
TRBV29-1	TRBJ1-5	.	.	TGCAGCGTTATTACGGGAGGGTTCGATCAGCCCCAGCATTTT	CSVITGGFDQPQHF
TRBV28	TRBJ1-2	.	few	TGTGCCAGCAGTATACTAGGGGGGGCGCAGGGCTACACCTTC	CASSILGGAQGYTF
TRBV18	TRBJ1-1	.	.	TGTGCCAGCTCGATCACAGAAACGAACACTGAAGCTTTCTTT	CASSITETNTEAFF
TRBV15	TRBJ2-7	TRBD2	.	TGTGCCACCAGCAGAGGGGATAGCGGGGGTTACTCCTACGAGCAGTACTTC	CATSRGDSGGYSYEQYF